This TCR beta chain derives from a study of T cells after yellow fever vaccination. Study-level findings and limits: Some clonotypes, a small share, were shared between CD4 and CD8 compartments. Abundant bulk-population clonotypes could contaminate the FACS-sorted repertoires. Primary-vaccination clones mostly resurfaced post-booster (approximately 96% CD4, around 88% CD8).

This clonotype was picked up many times. Its antigen is not identified. The V end lost 2 bases, the J end lost 0 bases, and 12 bases lay between the germline ends. Germline V CDR1 and CDR2: SGHTA, FQGNSA. This CDR3 spans 16 amino acids. TCRdb fed the 5' RACE reads into MiXCR, producing one record per CDR3 protein. The sample yields about 260,000 distinct CDR3 sequences, around 4.9% seen once. The chain links TRBV7-2 to TRBJ2-3; D not resolved. The material was CD4+ T cells sorted from PBMCs, obtained on the day of the yellow fever booster vaccination. The clonotype comes from a man aged 18 to 30 who received the YFV17D yellow fever vaccine. The CDR3, as DNA: TGTGCCAGCAGCTTAAGTCGGGCAGTAAGCACAGATACGCAGTATTTT. It is translated as CASSLSRAVSTDTQYF.